The T cell receptor beta chain described here comes from a study of tumor and adjacent non-tumor tissue in lung cancer (dated by TCRdb to 2017 to 2018). Some background on the complete study: Patients with adenocarcinoma (about 12), squamous cell carcinoma (2) and small cell lung cancer (1) were included in the cohort. Among the 15 or so patients, ages ranged from about 31 to 80 years, about 10 were men and 5 were women, and disease was TNM stage I to III. Sequencing generated a total of approximately 130 million productive TCRbeta reads, averaging approximately 4 million reads per sample. The study compared bulk TCRbeta repertoires from lung tumor tissue and matched distant non-tumor lung tissue of more than 12 lung cancer patients. TCRbeta CDR3 sequencing was performed on a few dozen paired specimens, with one tumor sample and one normal lung sample collected per patient. The full study reports these points: The methods do not name the sequencing platform or mention unique molecular identifiers. Peripheral blood was not sequenced, so blood TCRbeta repertoires were not examined in the lung cancer patients of the study. Only about 15 patients were included in the cohort, and the need for larger samples and more detailed clinical data was noted by the authors. Younger patients had significantly higher TCR diversity, and higher tumor TCR diversity was associated with shorter overall and disease-free survival. In normal lung, the top 100 clones accounted for a significantly larger cumulative share of the repertoire than in tumor tissue. Tumor tissue showed significantly greater TCR diversity (inverse Simpson) than normal lung tissue (approximately 400 vs 170, P = 0.0075, Mann-Whitney U test).

As regards this clonotype: No cognate antigen has been identified for it. At one boundary the junction diverges from the germline segment, which might be a read error.

CDR3 length: 16 amino acids, cysteine to phenylalanine. CDR3 DNA is the only sequence kept; it has 48 bases, read in frame from the first base. CDR1 SGHVS and CDR2 FQNEAQ are derived from the germline V gene. The method behind the library was multiplex PCR. The instrument was an Illumina HiSeq 2500. TCRbeta libraries were built by three rounds of nested PCR using primers (Table S4), following protocols modified from ARM-PCR. Before sequencing, PCR products of 200-500 bp were cut from the gel and purified using the QIAquick gel extraction kit. The original methods were these. Trimmomatic was used to clean the reads, FLASH merged the cleaned reads into complete CDR3 sequences, and MiTCR assigned the sequences to V(D)J germline segments. Clonal diversity was computed as the inverse Simpson's index with VDJtools. In-frame sequences without a premature stop codon were defined as productive reads. TCRdb trimmed public reads at Q25 via fastp, called clones via MiXCR and kept in-frame beta chains. Rows are unified per CDR3 protein, each entry keeping the most common DNA and genes. These V and J calls are TCRdb output, not the study's own analysis. The sample includes under 95,000 distinct CDR3 sequences, with less than 75% observed a single time. The ten top clones hold about 18% of the sample.

RNA was isolated from bulk, unsorted tissue, and RNA quality was assessed with a NanoDrop ND-1000 and an Agilent 2100. The donors were newly diagnosed lung cancer patients admitted for thoracic surgery in China from August to November 2014 who had not received prior chemotherapy. The study excluded patients who had received radiotherapy or chemotherapy before or who had another cancer at the same time. Pieces of surgical tissue measuring roughly 1-2.2 cm3 were kept in RNAlater solution and held at -80 degrees C until needed. Sample: lung tumor tissue. The source of this sequence is a man in his sixties with non-small cell lung cancer. The chain was built from TRBV7-8 and TRBJ2-7, with the D gene uncertain. The nucleotides are TGTGCCAGCAGACCAGGCCCCGACCTCGCTAACTACGAGCAATACTTC. It is translated as CASRPGPDLANYEQYF.